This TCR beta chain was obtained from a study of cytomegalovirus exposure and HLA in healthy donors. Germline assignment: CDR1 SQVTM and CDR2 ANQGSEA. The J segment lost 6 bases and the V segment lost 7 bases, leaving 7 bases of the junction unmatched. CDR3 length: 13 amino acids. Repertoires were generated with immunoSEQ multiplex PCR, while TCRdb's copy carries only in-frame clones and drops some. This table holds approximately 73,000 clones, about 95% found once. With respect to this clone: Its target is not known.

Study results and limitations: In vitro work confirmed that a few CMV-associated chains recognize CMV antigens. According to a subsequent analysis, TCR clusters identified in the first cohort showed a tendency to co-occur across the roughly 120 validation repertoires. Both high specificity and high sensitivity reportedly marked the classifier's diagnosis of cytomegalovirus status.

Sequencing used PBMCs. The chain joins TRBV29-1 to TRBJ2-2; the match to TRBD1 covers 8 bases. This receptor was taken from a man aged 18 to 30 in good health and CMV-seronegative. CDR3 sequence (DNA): TGCAGCGCCCGGACAGGGCGCCCCGGGGAGCTGTTTTTT. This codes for CSARTGRPGELFF.